This entry concerns a single T cell receptor beta chain. Per the authors' pipeline: Amplifying reference gene primers gave estimates of nucleated cell counts. Clones were read by immunoSEQ multiplex PCR, and TCRdb kept only the in-frame ones, dropping some. V, J and clone size reflect that table, while D and trimming were determined from the DNA. In the table there are around 210,000 clones, approximately 80% of which are singletons. The sample originates from a study of blood T cell repertoires in COVID-19. Study as a whole: Some COVID-19 samples were acute and others convalescent; all came from the United States, Italy and Spain. The analysed material was cDNA or gDNA that came from T cells, B-cell-depleted T cells, or PBMCs.

The germline CDR1 and CDR2 sequences are SGHRS and YFSETQ. This CDR3 comprises 14 residues. V lost 5 bases, J lost 4 bases, and 5 bases stayed unmatched. The Seattle site enrolled patients during active infection and followed them longitudinally. The gene calls are TRBV5-1 and TRBJ1-3; 8 bases are shared with TRBD1. This receptor was obtained from a man aged 55 to 70 with COVID-19, enrolled during active disease. Material for sequencing was peripheral blood. The CDR3 DNA follows: TGCGCCAGCAGGTCGACAGGGGACGGAAACACCATATATTTT. Amino acids: CASRSTGDGNTIYF.